Below, one T cell receptor beta chain is given with its context. Original methodology: Amplification from reference gene primers served as the basis for estimated nucleated cell counts. Assay: immunoSEQ multiplex PCR; the TCRdb copy retains only in-frame clones and omits some. V and J calls and clone size follow that table, whereas D and trimming were derived from the DNA. The data contain about 250,000 clones, around 89% of them singletons. Germline V gives CDR1 GTSNPN, CDR2 SVGIG (reference sequence). This CDR3 has 13 residues. The ends were cut back, 2 bases at V and 7 bases at J, with 12 bases in the middle. These data belong to a study of blood T cell repertoires in COVID-19. About the study: T cells, B-cell-depleted T cells, or PBMCs provided the cDNA or gDNA that served as material.

The rearrangement links TRBV30 to TRBJ1-5; D might be TRBD1 (5 bases). This TCR derives from a man aged 30-40 years with acute or convalescent COVID-19. The sequenced material came from peripheral blood. CDR3 amino acids: CAWSRGIVQPQHF. The CDR3 DNA reads as TGTGCCTGGAGTAGGGGAATAGTACAGCCCCAGCATTTT.